The 9 T cell receptor beta chains below all came from one sample that was sequenced in a study of radiation and T cells in renal cell carcinoma. TCRdb's copy holds only in-frame clones and misses some; the assay was immunoSEQ multiplex PCR. The profile covers around 140,000 clones, with 88% appearing a single time and about 4% taken by the ten largest. Specified time point: baseline pretreatment blood. The treatment: 15 Gy SBRT to primary tumor, nephrectomy 4 weeks later. The sequencing here drew on blood, taken from a patient whose treatment included radiotherapy and nephrectomy. The receptors were sampled from a woman aged 70-85 years with renal cell carcinoma.

This chain links TRBV19 with TRBJ2-5, with D tentatively TRBD1 (5 bases). Germline values: CDR1 LNHDA, CDR2 SQIVND (reference sequence). The germline V and J ends were trimmed by 0 bases and 4 bases, with 12 bases remaining between them. This CDR3 has 15 residues. The DNA of the CDR3 is TGTGCCAGTAGTATAGATCAGGGATTCGGAGAGACCCAGTACTTC. Amino acid sequence: CASSIDQGFGETQYF. Based on the CDR3 plus reference TRBV19 and TRBJ2-5, the full variable domain is DGGITQSPKYLFRKEGQNVTLSCEQNLNHDAMYWYRQDPGQGLRLIYYSQIVNDFQKGDIAEGYSVSREKKESFPLTVTSAQKNPTAFYLCASSIDQGFGETQYFGPGTRLLVL.

CDR3 region: CAWSVRGAVNTEAFF. CDR3 DNA sequence: TGTGCCTGGAGTGTACGCGGTGCAGTGAACACTGAAGCTTTCTTT. The chain links TRBV30 to TRBJ1-1; D not certain. Between the trimmed V and J ends, which lost 0 bases and 0 bases, there was a span of 11 bases. CDR3 length equals 15 residues. Germline assignment: CDR1 GTSNPN and CDR2 SVGIG (reference sequence).

The CDR3 sequence: CASSGTSGASTDTQYF. The CDR3, as DNA: TGTGCCAGCAGTGGGACTAGCGGGGCCTCCACAGATACGCAGTATTTT. The rearrangement uses TRBV27 and TRBJ2-3, with 13 bases matching TRBD2. CDR1 and CDR2 from the germline V gene are MNHEY and SMNVEV (reference sequence). The CDR3 has 16 residues. With 5 bases clipped from V and 2 bases from J, the junction kept 4 bases outside the gene matches.

The rearrangement joins TRBV6-1 to TRBJ2-2; the D is unclear. The CDR3 runs 14 residues. The V gene's germline CDR1 is MNHNS and CDR2 SASEGT. Trimming left V 7 bases short and J 2 bases short, with 11 bases between. The CDR3 coding sequence is TGTGCCAGCACGCCACAGATTAACACCGGGGAGCTGTTTTTT. Amino acid sequence: CASTPQINTGELFF.

This chain joins TRBV5-1 and TRBJ1-2, with 9 bases identical to TRBD1. The germline CDR1 and CDR2 sequences are SGHRS and YFSETQ. The V segment lost 4 bases and the J segment 6 bases; nucleotides outside the gene matches: 4. The CDR3 is 13 residues long. CDR3 amino acids: CASSTGQGNGYTF. The DNA for the CDR3 is TGCGCCAGCAGCACGGGACAGGGTAATGGCTACACCTTC. Together with reference TRBV5-1 and TRBJ1-2, the CDR3 gives the full variable domain: KAGVTQTPRYLIKTRGQQVTLSCSPISGHRSVSWYQQTPGQGLQFLFEYFSETQRNKGNFPGRFSGRQFSNSRSEMNVSTLELGDSALYLCASSTGQGNGYTFGSGTRLTVV.

With regard to this clone: The sample has other DNA sequences that encode this CDR3 too. This chain joins TRBV28 and TRBJ1-1, with D tentatively TRBD1 (6 bases). V was cut by 5 bases and J by 5 bases, with 15 bases left in between. The CDR3 sequence is 14 residues long. The germline gives CDR1 MDHEN, CDR2 SYDVKM. This chain's CDR3 is CASSLLGGRTEAFF. For the CDR3, the DNA is TGTGCCAGCAGTCTGCTGGGGGGGCGGACTGAAGCTTTCTTT. Together with reference TRBV28 and TRBJ1-1, the CDR3 gives the full variable domain: DVKVTQSSRYLVKRTGEKVFLECVQDMDHENMFWYRQDPGLGLRLIYFSYDVKMKEKGDIPEGYSVSREKKERFSLILESASTNQTSMYLCASSLLGGRTEAFFGQGTRLTVV.

V usage is TRBV30 and J usage is TRBJ1-5, with 8 bases matching TRBD1. CDR3 size: 13 residues. With V trimmed by 3 bases and J by 7 bases, 5 bases remained unmatched. Germline V gene lookup returns CDR1 GTSNPN and CDR2 SVGIG (reference sequence). The chain's CDR3 is CAWSQGAYQPQHF. CDR3 coding DNA: TGTGCCTGGAGCCAGGGGGCCTACCAGCCCCAGCATTTT.

The chain employs TRBV5-6 and TRBJ1-3; 8 nucleotides agree with TRBD1. The length of the CDR3 is 17 residues. Germline assignment: CDR1 SGHDT and CDR2 YYEEEE. V dropped 2 bases and J dropped 5; count of bases not matched to a gene: 12. The CDR3 coding sequence is TGTGCCAGCAGCTTAGATGGCAGGGGGCTACGACGAAACACCATATATTTT. Its protein is CASSLDGRGLRRNTIYF.

The J gene is TRBJ2-3, the V gene TRBV7-8; 12 bases agree with TRBD2. Trimming at V came to 3 bases and at J to 2 bases, leaving 6 bases not matched to a gene. The germline gives CDR1 SGHVS, CDR2 FQNEAQ. This CDR3 comprises 17 residues. This CDR3 is CASSFSTSGGITDTQYF. The CDR3 DNA follows: TGTGCCAGCAGCTTCTCAACTAGCGGGGGGATCACAGATACGCAGTATTTT.